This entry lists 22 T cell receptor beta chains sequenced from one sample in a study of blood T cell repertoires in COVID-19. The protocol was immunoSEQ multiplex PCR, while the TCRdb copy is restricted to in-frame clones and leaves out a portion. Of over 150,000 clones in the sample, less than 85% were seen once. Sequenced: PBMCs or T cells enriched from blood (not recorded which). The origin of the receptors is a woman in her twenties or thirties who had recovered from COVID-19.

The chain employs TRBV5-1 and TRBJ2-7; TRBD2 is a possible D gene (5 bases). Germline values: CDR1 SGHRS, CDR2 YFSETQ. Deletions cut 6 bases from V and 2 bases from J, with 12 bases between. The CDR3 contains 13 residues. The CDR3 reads CASKVGATYEQYF. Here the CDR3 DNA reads TGCGCCAGCAAGGTGGGAGCCACCTACGAGCAGTACTTC.

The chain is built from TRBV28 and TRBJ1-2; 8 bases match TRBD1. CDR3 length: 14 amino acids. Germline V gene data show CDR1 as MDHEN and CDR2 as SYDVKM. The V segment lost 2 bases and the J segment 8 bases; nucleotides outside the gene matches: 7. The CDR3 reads CASSLPGQGGGYTF. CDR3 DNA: TGTGCCAGCAGTTTACCCGGACAGGGAGGAGGCTACACCTTC.

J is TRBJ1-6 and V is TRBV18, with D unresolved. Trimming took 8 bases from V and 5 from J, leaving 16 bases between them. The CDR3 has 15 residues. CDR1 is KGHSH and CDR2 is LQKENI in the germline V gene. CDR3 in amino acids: CASTPRGRDNSPLHF. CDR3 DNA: TGTGCCAGCACCCCCCGGGGAAGGGATAATTCACCCCTCCACTTT.

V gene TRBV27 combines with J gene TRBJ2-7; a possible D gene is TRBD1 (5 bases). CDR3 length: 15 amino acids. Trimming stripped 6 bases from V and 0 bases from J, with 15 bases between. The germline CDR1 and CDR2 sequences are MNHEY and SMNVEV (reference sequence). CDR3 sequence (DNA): TGTGCCAGCAGCGGCATAGGGGTCCCCTCCTACGAGCAGTACTTC. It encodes CASSGIGVPSYEQYF.

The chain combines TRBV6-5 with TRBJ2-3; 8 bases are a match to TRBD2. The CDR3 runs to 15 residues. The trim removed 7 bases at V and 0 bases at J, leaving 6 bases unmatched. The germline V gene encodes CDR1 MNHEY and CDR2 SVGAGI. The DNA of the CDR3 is TGTGCCAGCAACTTACTAGCGGCTAGCACAGATACGCAGTATTTT. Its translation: CASNLLAASTDTQYF.

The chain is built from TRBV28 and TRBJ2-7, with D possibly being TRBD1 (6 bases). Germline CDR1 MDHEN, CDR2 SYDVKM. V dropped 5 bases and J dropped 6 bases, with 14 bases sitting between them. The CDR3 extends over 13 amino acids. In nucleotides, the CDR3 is TGTGCCAGCAGTCCAGGACAGTCCATCGAGCAGTACGTC. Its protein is CASSPGQSIEQYV.

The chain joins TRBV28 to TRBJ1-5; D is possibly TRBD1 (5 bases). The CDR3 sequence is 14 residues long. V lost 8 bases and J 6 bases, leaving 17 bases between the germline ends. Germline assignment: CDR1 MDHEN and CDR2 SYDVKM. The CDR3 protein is CASQTPQGGQPQHF. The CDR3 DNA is TGTGCCAGCCAGACCCCCCAGGGCGGTCAGCCCCAGCATTTT.

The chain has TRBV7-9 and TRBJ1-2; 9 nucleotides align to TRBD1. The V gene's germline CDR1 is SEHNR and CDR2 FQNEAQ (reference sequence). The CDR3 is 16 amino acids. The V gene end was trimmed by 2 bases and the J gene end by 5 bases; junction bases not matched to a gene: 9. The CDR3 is CASSLRLGQGDYGYTF. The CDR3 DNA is TGTGCCAGCAGCTTACGACTGGGACAGGGCGATTATGGCTACACCTTC.

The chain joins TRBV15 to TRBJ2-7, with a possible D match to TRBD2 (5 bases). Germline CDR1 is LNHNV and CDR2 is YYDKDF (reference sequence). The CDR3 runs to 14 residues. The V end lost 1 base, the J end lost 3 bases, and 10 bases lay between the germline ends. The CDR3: CATSRAPGSYEQYF. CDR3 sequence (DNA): TGTGCCACCAGCAGAGCACCGGGAAGCTACGAGCAGTACTTC.

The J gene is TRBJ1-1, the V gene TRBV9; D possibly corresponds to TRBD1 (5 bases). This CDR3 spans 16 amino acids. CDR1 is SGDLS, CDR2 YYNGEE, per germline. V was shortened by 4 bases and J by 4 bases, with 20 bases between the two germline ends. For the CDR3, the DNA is TGTGCCAGCAGCCCCCAATCAGGGTTGGGGGGCACTGAAGCTTTCTTT. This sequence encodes CASSPQSGLGGTEAFF.

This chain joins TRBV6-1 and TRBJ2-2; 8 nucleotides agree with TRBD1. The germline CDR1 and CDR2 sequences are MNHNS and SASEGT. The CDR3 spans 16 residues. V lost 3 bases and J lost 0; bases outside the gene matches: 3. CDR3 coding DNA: TGTGCCAGCAGTGAGCAGGGGGCCTCGAACACCGGGGAGCTGTTTTTT. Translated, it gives CASSEQGASNTGELFF.

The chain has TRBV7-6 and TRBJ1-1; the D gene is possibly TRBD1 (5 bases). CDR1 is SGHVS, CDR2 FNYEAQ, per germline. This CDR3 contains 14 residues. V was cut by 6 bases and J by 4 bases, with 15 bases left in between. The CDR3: CASRTWGVGTEAFF. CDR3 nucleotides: TGTGCCAGCAGGACATGGGGGGTAGGCACTGAAGCTTTCTTT.

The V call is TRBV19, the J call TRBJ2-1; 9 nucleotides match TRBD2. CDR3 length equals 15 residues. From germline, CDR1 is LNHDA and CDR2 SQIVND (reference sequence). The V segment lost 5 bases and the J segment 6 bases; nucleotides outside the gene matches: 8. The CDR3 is CASSSYSGSPNEQFF. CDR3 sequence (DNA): TGTGCCAGTAGTTCCTATAGCGGGAGTCCCAATGAGCAGTTCTTC.

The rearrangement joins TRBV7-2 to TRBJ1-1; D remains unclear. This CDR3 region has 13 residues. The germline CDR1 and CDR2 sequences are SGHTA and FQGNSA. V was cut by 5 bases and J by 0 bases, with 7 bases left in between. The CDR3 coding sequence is TGTGCCAGCAGCCCTAGGATGAACACTGAAGCTTTCTTT. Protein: CASSPRMNTEAFF.

CDR3 nucleotide sequence: TGTGCCAGCAGCGCGGCCACGGGACTTTTAGGGAGCGAGCAGTACTTC. Amino acid sequence: CASSAATGLLGSEQYF. The chain has TRBV2 and TRBJ2-7; D is perhaps TRBD2 (6 bases). Germline CDR1 and CDR2: SNHLY and FYNNEI. V lost 6 bases and J 6 bases, leaving 24 bases between the germline ends. The CDR3 contains 16 residues.

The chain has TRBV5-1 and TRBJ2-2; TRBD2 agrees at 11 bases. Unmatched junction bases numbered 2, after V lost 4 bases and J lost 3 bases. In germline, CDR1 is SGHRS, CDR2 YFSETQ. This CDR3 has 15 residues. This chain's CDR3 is CASSSSGGDTGELFF. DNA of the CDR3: TGCGCCAGCAGCAGTAGCGGGGGGGACACCGGGGAGCTGTTTTTT.

The CDR3 reads CASSPGQGAYGYTF. The CDR3 DNA follows: TGTGCCAGCAGCCCGGGACAGGGTGCCTATGGCTACACCTTC. The J gene is TRBJ1-2, the V gene TRBV9, with 9 bases that match TRBD1. The germline CDR1 and CDR2 sequences are SGDLS and YYNGEE. The ends lost 4 bases at V and 4 bases at J; junction bases unmatched: 5. CDR3 length equals 14 residues. Drawing the rest from reference TRBV9 and TRBJ1-2, the complete variable domain is DSGVTQTPKHLITATGQRVTLRCSPRSGDLSVYWYQQSLDQGLQFLIQYYNGEERAKGNILERFSAQQFPDLHSELNLSSLELGDSALYFCASSPGQGAYGYTFGSGTRLTVV.

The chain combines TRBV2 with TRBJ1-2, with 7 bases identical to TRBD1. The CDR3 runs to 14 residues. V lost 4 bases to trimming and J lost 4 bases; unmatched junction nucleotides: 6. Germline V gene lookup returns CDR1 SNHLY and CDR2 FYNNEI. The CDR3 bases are TGTGCCAGCAGTGCAGGGGGACCAGGCTATGGCTACACCTTC. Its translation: CASSAGGPGYGYTF.

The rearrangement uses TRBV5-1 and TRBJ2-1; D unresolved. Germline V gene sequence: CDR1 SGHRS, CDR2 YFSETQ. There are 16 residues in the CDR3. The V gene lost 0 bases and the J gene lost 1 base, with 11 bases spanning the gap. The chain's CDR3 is CASSLVIPISYNEQFF. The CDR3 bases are TGCGCCAGCAGCTTGGTCATACCTATATCCTACAATGAGCAGTTCTTC.

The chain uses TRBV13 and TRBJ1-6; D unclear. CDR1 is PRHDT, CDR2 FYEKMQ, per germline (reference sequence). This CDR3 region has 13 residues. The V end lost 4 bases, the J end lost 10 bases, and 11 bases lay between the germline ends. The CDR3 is CASSSLGGSPLHF. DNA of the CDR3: TGTGCCAGCAGCTCCCTTGGAGGGTCACCCCTCCACTTT. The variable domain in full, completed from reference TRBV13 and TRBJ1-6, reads AAGVIQSPRHLIKEKRETATLKCYPIPRHDTVYWYQQGPGQDPQFLISFYEKMQSDKGSIPDRFSAQQFSDYHSELNMSSLELGDSALYFCASSSLGGSPLHFGNGTRLTVT.

CDR3 coding DNA: TGTGCCAGCTCACCCTCGGGGGGCCTAGGAAACACCATATATTTT. This encodes CASSPSGGLGNTIYF. The chain couples TRBV18 to TRBJ1-3, with D perhaps TRBD1 (6 bases). Germline V CDR1 and CDR2: KGHSH, LQKENI. Deletions cut 3 bases from V and 4 bases from J, with 13 bases between. The length of the CDR3 is 15 residues. Full variable domain (rest looked up from reference TRBV18 and TRBJ1-3): NAGVMQNPRHLVRRRGQEARLRCSPMKGHSHVYWYRQLPEEGLKFMVYLQKENIIDESGMPKERFSAEFPKEGPSILRIQQVVRGDSAAYFCASSPSGGLGNTIYFGEGSWLTVV.

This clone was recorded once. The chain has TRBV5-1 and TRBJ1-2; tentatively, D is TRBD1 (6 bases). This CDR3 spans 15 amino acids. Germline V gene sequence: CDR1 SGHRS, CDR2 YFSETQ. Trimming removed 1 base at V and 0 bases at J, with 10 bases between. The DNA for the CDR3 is TGCGCCAGCAGCTTGCCGAAGGGGGCTAACTATGGCTACACCTTC. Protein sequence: CASSLPKGANYGYTF.